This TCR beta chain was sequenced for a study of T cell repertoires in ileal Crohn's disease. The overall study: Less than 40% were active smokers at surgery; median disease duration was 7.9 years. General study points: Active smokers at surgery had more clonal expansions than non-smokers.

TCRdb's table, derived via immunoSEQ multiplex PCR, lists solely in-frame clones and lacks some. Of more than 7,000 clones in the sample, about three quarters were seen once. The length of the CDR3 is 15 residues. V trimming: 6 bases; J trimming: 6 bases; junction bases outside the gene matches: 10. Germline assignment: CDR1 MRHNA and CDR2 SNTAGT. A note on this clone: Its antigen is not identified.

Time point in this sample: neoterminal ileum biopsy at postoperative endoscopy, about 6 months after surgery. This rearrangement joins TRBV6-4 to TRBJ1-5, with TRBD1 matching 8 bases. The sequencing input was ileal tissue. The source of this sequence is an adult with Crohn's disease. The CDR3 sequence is CASRGQEGVCQPQHF. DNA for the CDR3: TGTGCCAGCAGGGGACAGGAGGGCGTCTGTCAGCCCCAGCATTTT.